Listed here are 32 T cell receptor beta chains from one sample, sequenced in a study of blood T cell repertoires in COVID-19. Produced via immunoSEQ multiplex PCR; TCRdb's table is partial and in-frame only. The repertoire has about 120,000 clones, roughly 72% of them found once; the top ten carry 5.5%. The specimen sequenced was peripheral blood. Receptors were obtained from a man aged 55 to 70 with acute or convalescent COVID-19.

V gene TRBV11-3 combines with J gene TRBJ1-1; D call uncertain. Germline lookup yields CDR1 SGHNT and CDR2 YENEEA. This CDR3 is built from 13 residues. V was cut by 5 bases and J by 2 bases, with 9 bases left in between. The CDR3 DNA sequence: TGTGCCAGCAGCCACCAGTCCAACACTGAAGCTTTCTTT. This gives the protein CASSHQSNTEAFF.

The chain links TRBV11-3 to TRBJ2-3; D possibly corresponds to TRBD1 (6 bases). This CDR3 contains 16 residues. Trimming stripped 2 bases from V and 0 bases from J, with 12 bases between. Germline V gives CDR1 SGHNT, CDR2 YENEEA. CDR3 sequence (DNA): TGTGCCAGCAGCTTATTAAACAGGGTTAGCACAGATACGCAGTATTTT. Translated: CASSLLNRVSTDTQYF.

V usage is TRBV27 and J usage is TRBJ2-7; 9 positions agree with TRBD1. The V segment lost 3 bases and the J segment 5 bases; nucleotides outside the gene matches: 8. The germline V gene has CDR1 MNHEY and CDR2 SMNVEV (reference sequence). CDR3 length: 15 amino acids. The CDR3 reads CASSFRDRAFHEQYF. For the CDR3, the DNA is TGTGCCAGCAGTTTCCGGGACAGGGCTTTCCACGAGCAGTACTTC.

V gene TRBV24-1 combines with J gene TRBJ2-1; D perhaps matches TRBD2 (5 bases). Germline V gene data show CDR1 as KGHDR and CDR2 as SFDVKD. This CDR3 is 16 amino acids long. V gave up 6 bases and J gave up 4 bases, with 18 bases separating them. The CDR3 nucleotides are TGTGCCACCAGTTTGGGGAGTGTACTGAGGTACAATGAGCAGTTCTTC. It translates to CATSLGSVLRYNEQFF.

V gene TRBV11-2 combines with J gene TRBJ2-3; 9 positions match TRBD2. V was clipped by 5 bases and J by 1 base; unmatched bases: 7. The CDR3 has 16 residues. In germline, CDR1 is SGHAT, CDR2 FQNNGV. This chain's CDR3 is CASSLRTSEGTDTQYF. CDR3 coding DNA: TGTGCCAGCAGCCTGCGGACTAGCGAGGGCACAGATACGCAGTATTTT.

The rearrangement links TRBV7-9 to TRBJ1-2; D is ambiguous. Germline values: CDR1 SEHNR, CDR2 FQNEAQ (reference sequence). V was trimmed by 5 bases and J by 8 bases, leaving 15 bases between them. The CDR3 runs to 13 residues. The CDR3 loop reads CASSPTESIGYTF. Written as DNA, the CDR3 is TGTGCCAGCAGCCCCACGGAGTCGATAGGCTACACCTTC.

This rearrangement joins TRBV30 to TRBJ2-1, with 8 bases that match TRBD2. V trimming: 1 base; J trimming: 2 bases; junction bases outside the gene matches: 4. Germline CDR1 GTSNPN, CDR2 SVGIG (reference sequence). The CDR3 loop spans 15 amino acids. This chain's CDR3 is CAWSGISGTYNEQFF. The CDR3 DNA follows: TGTGCCTGGAGTGGAATTAGCGGGACCTACAATGAGCAGTTCTTC.

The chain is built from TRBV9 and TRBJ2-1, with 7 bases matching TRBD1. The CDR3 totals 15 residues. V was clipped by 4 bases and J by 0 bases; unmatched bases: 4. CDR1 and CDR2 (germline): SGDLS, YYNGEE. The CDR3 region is CASSIDRASYNEQFF. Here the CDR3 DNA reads TGTGCCAGCAGCATAGACAGGGCCTCCTACAATGAGCAGTTCTTC.

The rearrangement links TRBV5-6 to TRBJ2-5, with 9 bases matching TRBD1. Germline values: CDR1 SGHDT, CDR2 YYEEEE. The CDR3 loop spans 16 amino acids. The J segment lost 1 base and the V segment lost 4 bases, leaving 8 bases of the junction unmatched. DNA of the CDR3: TGTGCCAGCAGCAGTTGGGGGACAGGGTCCCAAGAGACCCAGTACTTC. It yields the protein CASSSWGTGSQETQYF.

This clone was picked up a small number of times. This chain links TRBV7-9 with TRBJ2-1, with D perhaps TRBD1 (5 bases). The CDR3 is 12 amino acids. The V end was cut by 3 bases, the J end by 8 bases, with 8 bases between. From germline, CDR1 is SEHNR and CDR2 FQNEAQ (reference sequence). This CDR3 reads CASSFQGYEQFF. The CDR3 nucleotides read TGTGCCAGCAGCTTCCAGGGTTATGAGCAGTTCTTC.

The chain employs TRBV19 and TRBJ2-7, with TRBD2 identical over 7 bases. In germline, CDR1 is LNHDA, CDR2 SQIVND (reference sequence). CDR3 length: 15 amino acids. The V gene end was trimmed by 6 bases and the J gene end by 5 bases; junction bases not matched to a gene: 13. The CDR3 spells CASSWAGVREDEQYF. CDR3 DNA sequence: TGTGCCAGTAGCTGGGCGGGAGTTCGGGAGGACGAGCAGTACTTC.

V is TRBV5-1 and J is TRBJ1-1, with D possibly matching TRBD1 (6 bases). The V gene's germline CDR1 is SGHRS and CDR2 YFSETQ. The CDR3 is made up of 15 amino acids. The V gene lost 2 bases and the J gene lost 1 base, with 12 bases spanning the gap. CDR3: CASSLNPGQNTEAFF. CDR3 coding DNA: TGCGCCAGCAGCTTAAACCCGGGACAGAACACTGAAGCTTTCTTT.

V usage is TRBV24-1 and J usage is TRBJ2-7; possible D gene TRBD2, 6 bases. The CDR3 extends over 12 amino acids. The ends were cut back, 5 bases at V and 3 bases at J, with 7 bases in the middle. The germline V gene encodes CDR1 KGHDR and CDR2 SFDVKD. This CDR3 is CATSAGGYEQYF. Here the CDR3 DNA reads TGTGCCACCAGTGCCGGGGGCTACGAGCAGTACTTC.

The CDR3 sequence is CASSATGDTEAFF. CDR3 coding DNA: TGTGCCAGCAGCGCGACAGGGGACACTGAAGCTTTCTTT. V usage is TRBV7-9 and J usage is TRBJ1-1; 8 nucleotides line up with TRBD1. The junction had 2 bases not matched to a gene; V was cut back by 5 bases and J by 3 bases. Germline V gene sequence: CDR1 SEHNR, CDR2 FQNEAQ (reference sequence). The CDR3 runs 13 residues.

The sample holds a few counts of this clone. The CDR3 sequence is CASSVGNSLGEAFF. The DNA for the CDR3 is TGTGCCAGCAGCGTAGGAAACAGCCTTGGTGAAGCTTTCTTT. The chain couples TRBV9 to TRBJ1-1; no definite D call. The CDR3 is 14 amino acids. Germline-derived CDR1 and CDR2 are SGDLS and YYNGEE. The V end was cut by 0 bases, the J end by 7 bases, with 13 bases between.

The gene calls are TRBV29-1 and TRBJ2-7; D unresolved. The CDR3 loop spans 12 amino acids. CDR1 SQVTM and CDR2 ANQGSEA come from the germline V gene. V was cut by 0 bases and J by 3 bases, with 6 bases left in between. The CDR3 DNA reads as TGCAGCGTTGAAGAAAACGGCTACGAGCAGTACTTC. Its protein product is CSVEENGYEQYF.

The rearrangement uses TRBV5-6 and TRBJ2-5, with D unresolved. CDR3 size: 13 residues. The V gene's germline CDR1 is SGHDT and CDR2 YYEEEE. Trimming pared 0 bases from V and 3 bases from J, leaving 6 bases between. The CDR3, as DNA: TGTGCCAGCAGCTTGGACGAGAAAGAGACCCAGTACTTC. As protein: CASSLDEKETQYF.

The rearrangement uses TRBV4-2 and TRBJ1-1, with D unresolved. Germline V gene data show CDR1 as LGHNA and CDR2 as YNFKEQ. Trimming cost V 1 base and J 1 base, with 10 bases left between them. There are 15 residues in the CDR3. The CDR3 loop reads CASSQGRSRNTEAFF. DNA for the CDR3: TGTGCCAGCAGCCAAGGGAGATCCAGGAACACTGAAGCTTTCTTT.

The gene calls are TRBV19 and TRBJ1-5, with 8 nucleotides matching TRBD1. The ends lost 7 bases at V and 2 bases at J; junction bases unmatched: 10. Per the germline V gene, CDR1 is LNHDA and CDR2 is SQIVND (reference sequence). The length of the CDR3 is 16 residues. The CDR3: CASTSAGGRGNQPQHF. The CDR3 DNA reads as TGTGCCAGTACTTCCGCAGGGGGCAGGGGCAATCAGCCCCAGCATTTT.

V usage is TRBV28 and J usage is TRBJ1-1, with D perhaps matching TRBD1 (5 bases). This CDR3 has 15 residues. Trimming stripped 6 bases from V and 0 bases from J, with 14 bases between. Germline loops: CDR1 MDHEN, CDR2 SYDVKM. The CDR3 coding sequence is TGTGCCAGCAGGGGGTTCAGGGAAATGAACACTGAAGCTTTCTTT. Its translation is CASRGFREMNTEAFF.

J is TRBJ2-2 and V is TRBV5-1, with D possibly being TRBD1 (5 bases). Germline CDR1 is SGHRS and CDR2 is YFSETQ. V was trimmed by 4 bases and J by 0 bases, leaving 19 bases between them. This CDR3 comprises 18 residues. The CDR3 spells CASSVGIFGATNTGELFF. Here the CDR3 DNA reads TGCGCCAGCAGCGTGGGCATCTTTGGGGCCACGAACACCGGGGAGCTGTTTTTT.

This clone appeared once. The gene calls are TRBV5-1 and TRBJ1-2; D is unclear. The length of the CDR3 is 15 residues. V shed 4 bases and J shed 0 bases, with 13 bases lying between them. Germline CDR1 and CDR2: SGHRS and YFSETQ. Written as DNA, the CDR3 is TGCGCCAGCAGCACGGCGGGAGCTGCTAACTATGGCTACACCTTC. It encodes CASSTAGAANYGYTF.

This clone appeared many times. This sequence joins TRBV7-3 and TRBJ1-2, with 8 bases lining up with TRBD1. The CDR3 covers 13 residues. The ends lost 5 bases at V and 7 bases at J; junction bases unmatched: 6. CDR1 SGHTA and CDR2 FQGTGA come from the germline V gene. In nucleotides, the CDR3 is TGTGCCAGCAGCCTCACAGGGGGTGGTGGCTACACCTTC. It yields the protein CASSLTGGGGYTF.

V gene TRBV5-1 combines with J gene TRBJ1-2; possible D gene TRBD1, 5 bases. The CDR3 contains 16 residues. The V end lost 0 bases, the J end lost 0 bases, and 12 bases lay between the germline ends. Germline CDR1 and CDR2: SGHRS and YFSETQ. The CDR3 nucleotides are TGCGCCAGCAGCTTGGGAGGCAGGGAATCTAACTATGGCTACACCTTC. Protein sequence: CASSLGGRESNYGYTF.

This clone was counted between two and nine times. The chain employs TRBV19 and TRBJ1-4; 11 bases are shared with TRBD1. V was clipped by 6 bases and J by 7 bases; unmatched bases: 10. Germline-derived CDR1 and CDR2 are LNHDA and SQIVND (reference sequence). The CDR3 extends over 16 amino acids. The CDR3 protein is CASSLSRTGGSEKLFF. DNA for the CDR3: TGTGCCAGTAGCCTATCCCGGACAGGGGGCAGTGAAAAACTGTTTTTT.

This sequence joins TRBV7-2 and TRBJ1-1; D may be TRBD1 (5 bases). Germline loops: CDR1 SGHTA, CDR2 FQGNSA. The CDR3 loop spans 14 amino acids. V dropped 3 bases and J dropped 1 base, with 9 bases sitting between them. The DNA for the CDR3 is TGTGCCAGCAGCTTCTCCAGGGCGAACACTGAAGCTTTCTTT. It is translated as CASSFSRANTEAFF.

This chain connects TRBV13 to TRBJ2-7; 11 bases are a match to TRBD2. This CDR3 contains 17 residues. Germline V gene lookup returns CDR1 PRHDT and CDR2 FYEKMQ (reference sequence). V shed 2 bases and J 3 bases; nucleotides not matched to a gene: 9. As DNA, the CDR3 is TGTGCCAGCAGCTTACGGGTGCTAGCGGGGGGTCTCTACGAGCAGTACTTC. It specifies CASSLRVLAGGLYEQYF. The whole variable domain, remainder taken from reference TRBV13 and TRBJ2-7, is AAGVIQSPRHLIKEKRETATLKCYPIPRHDTVYWYQQGPGQDPQFLISFYEKMQSDKGSIPDRFSAQQFSDYHSELNMSSLELGDSALYFCASSLRVLAGGLYEQYFGPGTRLTVT.

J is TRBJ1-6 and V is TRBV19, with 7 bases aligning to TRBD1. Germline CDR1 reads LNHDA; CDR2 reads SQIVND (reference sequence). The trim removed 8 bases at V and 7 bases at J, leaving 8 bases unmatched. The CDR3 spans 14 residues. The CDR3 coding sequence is TGTGCCAGTTCCGGGTGGGACAGAAATTCACCCCTCCACTTT. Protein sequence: CASSGWDRNSPLHF.

This CDR3 reads CASSYSGGAGYGYTF. CDR3 bases: TGTGCCAGCAGTTACTCAGGTGGGGCCGGCTATGGCTACACCTTC. This rearrangement joins TRBV6-5 to TRBJ1-2; maybe TRBD1 (5 bases). V was trimmed by 0 bases and J by 4 bases, leaving 12 bases between them. There are 15 residues in the CDR3. Germline V gene lookup returns CDR1 MNHEY and CDR2 SVGAGI.

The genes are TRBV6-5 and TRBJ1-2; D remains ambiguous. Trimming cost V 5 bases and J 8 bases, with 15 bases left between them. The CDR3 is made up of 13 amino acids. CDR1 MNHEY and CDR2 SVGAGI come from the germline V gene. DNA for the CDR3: TGTGCCAGCAGTAATAAGGGTGGGAGCGGCTACACCTTC. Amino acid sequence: CASSNKGGSGYTF.

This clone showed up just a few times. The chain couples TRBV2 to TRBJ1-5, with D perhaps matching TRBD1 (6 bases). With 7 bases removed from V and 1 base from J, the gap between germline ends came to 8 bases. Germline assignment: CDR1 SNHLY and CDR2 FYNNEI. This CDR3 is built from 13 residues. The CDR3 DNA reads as TGTGCCAGCACCGGACAGAGCAATCAGCCCCAGCATTTT. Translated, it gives CASTGQSNQPQHF. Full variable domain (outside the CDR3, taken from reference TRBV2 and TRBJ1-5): EPEVTQTPSHQVTQMGQEVILRCVPISNHLYFYWYRQILGQKVEFLVSFYNNEISEKSEIFDDQFSVERPDGSNFTLKIRSTKLEDSAMYFCASTGQSNQPQHFGDGTRLSIL.

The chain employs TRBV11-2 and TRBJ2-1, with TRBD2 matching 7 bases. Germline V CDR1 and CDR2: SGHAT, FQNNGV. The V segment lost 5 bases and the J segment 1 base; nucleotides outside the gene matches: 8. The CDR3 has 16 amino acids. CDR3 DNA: TGTGCCAGCAGCCAAACCGCAGCGGGGTCCTACAATGAGCAGTTCTTC. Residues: CASSQTAAGSYNEQFF.